This is a list of T cell receptor beta chains from one sample in a study of cytomegalovirus exposure and HLA in healthy donors. Method: immunoSEQ multiplex PCR; TCRdb's copy keeps in-frame clones and lacks some. Of 100,000 to 150,000 clones in the sample, around three quarters are singletons; the top ten hold 10% to 15%. Sequencing used PBMCs. Source of these receptors: a woman aged 40 to 55 in good health and CMV-seropositive. Each CDR3 is given with its conserved first and last residue. The D gene is left open where the match is weak. Some rows have no size entry. The others give once, few or many, or a class for an expanded clone.

NA	TRBV2	NA	TRBJ2-1	TGTGCCAGCAGTGAGAGTCTCAATGAGCAGTTCTTC	CASSESLNEQFF
NA	TRBV5-1	TRBD2	TRBJ2-7	TGCGCCAGCAGCTTGGCCCTGACTAGCGGGTACTCCTACGAGCAGTACTTC	CASSLALTSGYSYEQYF
NA	TRBV5-1	TRBD1	TRBJ2-5	TGCGCCAGCAGCTTGGCCGTAGCCGGCAGGGGGCAAGAGACCCAGTACTTC	CASSLAVAGRGQETQYF
NA	TRBV11-2	TRBD2	TRBJ2-7	TGTGCCAGCAGCGCCAGCGGGAACCGCTACGAGCAGTACTTC	CASSASGNRYEQYF
NA	TRBV27	TRBD2	TRBJ2-7	TGTGCCAGCAGAAGGGGCGGGAGCTCCTACGAGCAGTACTTC	CASRRGGSSYEQYF
NA	TRBV10-3	TRBD1	TRBJ1-1	TGTGCCATCAGTGAGTCGGACAGGGCTTCTGAAGCTTTCTTT	CAISESDRASEAFF
NA	TRBV19	TRBD1	TRBJ2-2	TGTGCCAGTAGTACCCTACTGGGACAGGGTAGGACCGGGGAGCTGTTTTTT	CASSTLLGQGRTGELFF
NA	TRBV11-2	NA	TRBJ1-2	TGTGCCAGCAGCTTAGCTACAGGTCTTGGCTATGGCTACACCTTC	CASSLATGLGYGYTF
NA	TRBV27	NA	TRBJ2-3	TGTGTCGTCCTCAGCGGAGATACGCAGTATTTT	CVVLSGDTQYF
few	TRBV5-1	NA	TRBJ2-1	TGCGCCAGCAGCTTGGAGTCAGGGTGCAGAGGCGAGCAGTTCTTC	CASSLESGCRGEQFF
NA	TRBV7-6	NA	TRBJ1-4	TGTGCCAGCAGCCTAGGTGTAGACGGCCGCGGGAATGAAAAACTGTTTTTT	CASSLGVDGRGNEKLFF
NA	TRBV6-6	TRBD1	TRBJ1-3	TGTGCCAGCAGTACAGAACAGGGGGGCTCTGGAAACACCATATATTTT	CASSTEQGGSGNTIYF
NA	TRBV2	TRBD2	TRBJ2-1	TGTGCCAGCAGGGTCCCGGGACTAGCGGGATGGGGCTCCTACAATGAGCAGTTCTTC	CASRVPGLAGWGSYNEQFF
NA	TRBV5-1	TRBD2	TRBJ2-1	TGCGCCAGCAGCGGAGGACTAGCGGTTTACAATGAGCAGTTCTTC	CASSGGLAVYNEQFF
once	TRBV19	NA	TRBJ2-7	TGTGCCAGTAGTGTCCACCCGCGTGGCGAGCAGTACTTC	CASSVHPRGEQYF
NA	TRBV6-5	NA	TRBJ2-5	TGTGCCAGCAGTTACGATCGCCCAGGCGGGCCCCAGTACTTC	CASSYDRPGGPQYF
NA	TRBV27	NA	TRBJ2-7	TGTGCCAGCAGTTTATCCCTGGCTGGCTCCTACGAGCAGTACTTC	CASSLSLAGSYEQYF
NA	TRBV11-3	NA	TRBJ2-7	TGTGCCAGCAGCGTATCGGGACAAAATGGCTACGAGCAGTACTTC	CASSVSGQNGYEQYF
NA	TRBV6-5	NA	TRBJ2-2	TGTGCCAGCAGTGGCTTGGTTACCGGGGAGCTGTTTTTT	CASSGLVTGELFF
NA	TRBV6-6	NA	TRBJ1-2	TGTGCCAGCAGTTACGTCCAGGGTGGCTACACCTTC	CASSYVQGGYTF
NA	TRBV28	NA	TRBJ1-1	TGTGCCAGCAGTGAAGCGGAGAACACTGAAGCTTTCTTT	CASSEAENTEAFF
NA	TRBV16	NA	TRBJ1-1	TGTGCCAGCAGCCCCGCGTTGAACACTGAAGCTTTCTTT	CASSPALNTEAFF
NA	TRBV6-1	NA	TRBJ2-2	TGTGCCAGCAGTGATTTTGCGGGCCTAAACACCGGGGAGCTGTTTTTT	CASSDFAGLNTGELFF
NA	TRBV5-6	NA	TRBJ2-7	TGTGCCAGCAGCTTTAATGCGCCGAGCTCCTACGAGCAGTACTTC	CASSFNAPSSYEQYF